Included here is one T cell receptor beta chain sequence, with context. Its target is not known. Healthy adults negative for HIV, lacking recent acute infections or vaccinations, served as donors. TCRdb's table, derived via immunoSEQ multiplex PCR, lists solely in-frame clones and lacks some. The sample holds fewer than 1.8 million clones, about 98.5% seen once. The data belong to a study of shared clonotypes between healthy human individuals. Whole-study findings and limits: Limitation of the genetic and exposure-history diversity represented came from the few donors.

This CDR3 contains 16 residues. V trimming: 5 bases; J trimming: 4 bases; junction bases outside the gene matches: 11. Germline V gene lookup returns CDR1 SGHTS and CDR2 YDEGEE. This clonotype was obtained from a man younger than 40 in good health. The chain combines TRBV5-8 with TRBJ2-1, with TRBD2 matching 8 bases. Source material: naive CD4+ T cells sorted from blood. Stated subset: CD45RA+ positively selected. The CDR3 DNA follows: TGTGCCAGCAGTGGGGGTAGCGGGAAAGAATACAATGAGCAGTTCTTC. Translated, it gives CASSGGSGKEYNEQFF.